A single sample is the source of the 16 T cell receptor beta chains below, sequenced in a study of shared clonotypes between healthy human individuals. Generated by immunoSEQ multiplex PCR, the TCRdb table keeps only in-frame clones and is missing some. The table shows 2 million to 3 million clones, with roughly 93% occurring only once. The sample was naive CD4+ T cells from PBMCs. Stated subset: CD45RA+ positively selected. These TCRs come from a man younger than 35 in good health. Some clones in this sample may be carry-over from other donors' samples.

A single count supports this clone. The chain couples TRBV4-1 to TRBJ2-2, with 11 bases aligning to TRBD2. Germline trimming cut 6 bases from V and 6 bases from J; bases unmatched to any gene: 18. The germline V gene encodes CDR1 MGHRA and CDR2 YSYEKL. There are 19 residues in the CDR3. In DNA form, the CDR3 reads TGCGCCAGCAGTCGGCTACCGGGACTAGCGGCACTGGTCCCCGGGGAGCTGTTTTTT. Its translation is CASSRLPGLAALVPGELFF.

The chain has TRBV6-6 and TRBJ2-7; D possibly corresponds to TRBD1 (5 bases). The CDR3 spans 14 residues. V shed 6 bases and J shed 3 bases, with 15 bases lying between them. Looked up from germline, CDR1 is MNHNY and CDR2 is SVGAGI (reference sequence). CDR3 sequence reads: CASSRPGAHYEQYF. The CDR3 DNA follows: TGTGCCAGCAGCAGACCTGGGGCCCACTACGAGCAGTACTTC.

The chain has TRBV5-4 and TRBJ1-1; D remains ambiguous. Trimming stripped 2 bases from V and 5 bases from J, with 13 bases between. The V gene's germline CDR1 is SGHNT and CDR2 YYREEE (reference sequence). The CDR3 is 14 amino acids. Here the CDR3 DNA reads TGTGCCAGCAGCTTCGGATCACAGACTACTGAAGCTTTCTTT. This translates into CASSFGSQTTEAFF. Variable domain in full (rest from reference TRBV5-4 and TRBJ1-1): ETGVTQSPTHLIKTRGQQVTLRCSSQSGHNTVSWYQQALGQGPQFIFQYYREEENGRGNFPPRFSGLQFPNYSSELNVNALELDDSALYLCASSFGSQTTEAFFGQGTRLTVV.

The CDR3 DNA reads TGTGCCAGCAGCTTGAGGGTAGGGGATGGCTACACCTTC. It specifies CASSLRVGDGYTF. V is TRBV7-8 and J is TRBJ1-2; a weak D match, TRBD1 (5 bases). The germline CDR1 and CDR2 sequences are SGHVS and FQNEAQ. This CDR3 spans 13 amino acids. The ends were cut back, 3 bases at V and 6 bases at J, with 11 bases in the middle.

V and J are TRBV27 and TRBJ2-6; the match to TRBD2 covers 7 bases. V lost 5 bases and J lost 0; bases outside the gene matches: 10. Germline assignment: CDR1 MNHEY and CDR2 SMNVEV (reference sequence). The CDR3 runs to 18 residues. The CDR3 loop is CASSPILAASSGANVLTF. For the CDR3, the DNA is TGTGCCAGCAGTCCAATCCTAGCGGCAAGCTCTGGGGCCAACGTCCTGACTTTC.

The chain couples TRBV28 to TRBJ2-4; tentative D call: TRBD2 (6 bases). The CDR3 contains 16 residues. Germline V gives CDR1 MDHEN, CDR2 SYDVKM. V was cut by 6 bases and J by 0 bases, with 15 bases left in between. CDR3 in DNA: TGTGCCAGCAGCCAGAGCGGGTTGCTAGCCAAAAACATTCAGTACTTC. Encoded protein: CASSQSGLLAKNIQYF.

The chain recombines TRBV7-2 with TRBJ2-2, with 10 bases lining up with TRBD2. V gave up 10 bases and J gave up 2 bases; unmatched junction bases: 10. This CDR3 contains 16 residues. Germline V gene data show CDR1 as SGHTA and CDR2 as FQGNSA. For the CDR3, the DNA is TGTGCCACCGGTAGCGGGAGGCCATTAAACACCGGGGAGCTGTTTTTT. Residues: CATGSGRPLNTGELFF.

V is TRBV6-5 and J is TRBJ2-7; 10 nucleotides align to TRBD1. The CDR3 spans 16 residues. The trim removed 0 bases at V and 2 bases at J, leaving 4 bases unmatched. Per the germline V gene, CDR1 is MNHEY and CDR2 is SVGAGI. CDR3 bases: TGTGCCAGCAGTTACTCGATAGGGACAGGGGCCTACGAGCAGTACTTC. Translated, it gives CASSYSIGTGAYEQYF.

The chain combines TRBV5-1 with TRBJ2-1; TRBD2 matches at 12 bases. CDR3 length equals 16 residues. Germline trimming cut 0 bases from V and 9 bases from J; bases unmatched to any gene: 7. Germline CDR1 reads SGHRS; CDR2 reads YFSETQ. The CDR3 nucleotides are TGCGCCAGCAGCTTGGCAGAGACTAGCGGGAGCCTTGAGCAGTTCTTC. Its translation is CASSLAETSGSLEQFF.

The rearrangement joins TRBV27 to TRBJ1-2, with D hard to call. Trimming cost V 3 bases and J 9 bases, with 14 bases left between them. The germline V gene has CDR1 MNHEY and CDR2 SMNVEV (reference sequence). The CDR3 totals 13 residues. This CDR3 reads CASSFFATASYTF. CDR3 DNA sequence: TGTGCCAGCAGTTTTTTCGCGACTGCGAGCTACACCTTC.

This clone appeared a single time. CDR3 bases: TGTGCCAGCAGCTTAATGGGTTCGGAGCAGTTCTTC. It translates to CASSLMGSEQFF. The chain is built from TRBV6-6 and TRBJ2-1; D unresolved. Germline V gene sequence: CDR1 MNHNY, CDR2 SVGAGI (reference sequence). V was shortened by 6 bases and J by 10 bases, with 13 bases between the two germline ends. The CDR3 contains 12 residues.

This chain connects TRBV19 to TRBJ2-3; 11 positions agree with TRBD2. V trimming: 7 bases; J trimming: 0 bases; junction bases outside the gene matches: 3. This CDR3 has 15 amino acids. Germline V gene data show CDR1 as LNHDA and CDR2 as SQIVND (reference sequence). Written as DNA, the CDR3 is TGTGCCAGTACTAGGACTAGCGGGAGCACAGATACGCAGTATTTT. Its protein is CASTRTSGSTDTQYF. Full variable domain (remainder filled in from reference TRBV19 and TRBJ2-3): DGGITQSPKYLFRKEGQNVTLSCEQNLNHDAMYWYRQDPGQGLRLIYYSQIVNDFQKGDIAEGYSVSREKKESFPLTVTSAQKNPTAFYLCASTRTSGSTDTQYFGPGTRLTVL.

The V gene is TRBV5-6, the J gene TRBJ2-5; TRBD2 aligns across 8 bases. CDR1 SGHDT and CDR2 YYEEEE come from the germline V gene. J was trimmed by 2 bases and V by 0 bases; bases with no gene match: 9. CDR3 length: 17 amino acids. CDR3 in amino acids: CASSLASGLAGQETQYF. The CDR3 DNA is TGTGCCAGCAGCTTGGCCTCAGGTCTAGCGGGTCAAGAGACCCAGTACTTC.

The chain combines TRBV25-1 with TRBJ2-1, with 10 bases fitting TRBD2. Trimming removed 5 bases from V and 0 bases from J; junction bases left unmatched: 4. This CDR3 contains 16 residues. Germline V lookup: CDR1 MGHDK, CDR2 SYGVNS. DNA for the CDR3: TGTGCCAGCAGTACACCTAGCGGGAGCTCCTACAATGAGCAGTTCTTC. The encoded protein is CASSTPSGSSYNEQFF.

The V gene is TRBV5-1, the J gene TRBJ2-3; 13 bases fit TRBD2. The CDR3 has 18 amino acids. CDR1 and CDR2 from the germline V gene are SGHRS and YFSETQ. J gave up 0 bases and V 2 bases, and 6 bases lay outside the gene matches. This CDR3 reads CASSFTSGRGPSTDTQYF. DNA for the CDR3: TGCGCCAGCAGCTTTACTAGCGGGAGGGGACCTAGCACAGATACGCAGTATTTT.

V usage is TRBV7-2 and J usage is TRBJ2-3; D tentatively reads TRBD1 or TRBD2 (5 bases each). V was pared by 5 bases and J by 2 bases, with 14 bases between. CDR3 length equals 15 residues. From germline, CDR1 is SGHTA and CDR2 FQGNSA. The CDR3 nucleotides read TGTGCCAGCAGCGCTTCCGGGACCTACACAGATACGCAGTATTTT. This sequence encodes CASSASGTYTDTQYF.